A single sample gave rise to the 32 T cell receptor beta chains below, sequenced in a study of CD8+ T cells in alopecia areata. The authors extracted RNA and reverse transcribed it into cDNA as the sequencing template. Sequenced by immunoSEQ multiplex PCR; TCRdb stores in-frame clones only, minus some. The sample yields some 180,000 clones, around 63% seen once. This material consisted of CD4+ T cells sorted from blood, taken at week 0. Source of these receptors: a human donor with alopecia areata.

This clone appeared a few times. J is TRBJ2-3 and V is TRBV5-1; the D gene is possibly TRBD2 (6 bases). The length of the CDR3 is 15 residues. Germline V CDR1 and CDR2: SGHRS, YFSETQ. V dropped 0 bases and J dropped 4 bases, with 12 bases sitting between them. This CDR3 is CASSLGVPGADTQYF. The CDR3 DNA sequence: TGCGCCAGCAGCTTGGGGGTACCGGGGGCAGATACGCAGTATTTT.

DNA of the CDR3: TGTGCCTGGAGTGTGGTGTTGCCGGGTGGCTACACCTTC. This translates into CAWSVVLPGGYTF. This rearrangement joins TRBV30 to TRBJ1-2; the D is unclear. Trimming removed 0 bases at V and 7 bases at J, with 12 bases between. The CDR3 spans 13 residues. From germline, CDR1 is GTSNPN and CDR2 SVGIG (reference sequence). Filled out from reference TRBV30 and TRBJ1-2, the complete variable domain reads SQTIHQWPATLVQPVGSPLSLECTVEGTSNPNLYWYRQAAGRGLQLLFYSVGIGQISSEVPQNLSASRPQDRQFILSSKKLLLSDSGFYLCAWSVVLPGGYTFGSGTRLTVV.

This clone was counted only a few times. The genes are TRBV29-1 and TRBJ1-1; the D is unclear. The ends were cut back, 7 bases at V and 3 bases at J, with 18 bases in the middle. This CDR3 is built from 14 residues. The germline gives CDR1 SQVTM, CDR2 ANQGSEA. The chain's CDR3 is CSGTLTPGYTEAFF. The DNA of the CDR3 is TGCAGCGGTACACTTACCCCGGGGTACACTGAAGCTTTCTTT. The whole variable domain, filled in from reference TRBV29-1 and TRBJ1-1, reads SAVISQKPSRDICQRGTSLTIQCQVDSQVTMMFWYRQQPGQSLTLIATANQGSEATYESGFVIDKFPISRPNLTFSTLTVSNMSPEDSSIYLCSGTLTPGYTEAFFGQGTRLTVV.

The chain links TRBV20-1 to TRBJ1-1; no firm D call. Trimming removed 3 bases from V and 8 bases from J, with 10 bases in between. CDR1 DFQATT and CDR2 SNEGSKA come from the germline V gene (reference sequence). The CDR3 has 11 amino acids. For the CDR3, the DNA is TGCAGTGCTAGCAGCGGCAGGGAAGCTTTCTTT. It specifies CSASSGREAFF.

The chain has TRBV29-1 and TRBJ2-2; D unresolved. The CDR3 has 12 amino acids. The germline V gene has CDR1 SQVTM and CDR2 ANQGSEA. Trimming removed 4 bases from V and 2 bases from J, with 5 bases in between. CDR3 nucleotide sequence: TGCAGCGTTGGACACAACACCGGGGAGCTGTTTTTT. Its protein product is CSVGHNTGELFF.

This clone was seen a handful of times. This CDR3 is also generated by other DNA sequences in the sample. The V gene is TRBV5-1, the J gene TRBJ2-1; D unresolved. Germline CDR1 SGHRS, CDR2 YFSETQ. The length of the CDR3 is 13 residues. Trimming removed 0 bases from V and 6 bases from J, with 7 bases in between. Here the CDR3 reads CASSLAVVNEQFF. In DNA form, the CDR3 reads TGCGCCAGCAGCTTGGCCGTGGTCAATGAGCAGTTCTTC.

For this clone: The sample has other DNA sequences that encode this CDR3 too. The chain carries TRBV30 and TRBJ1-1; D unresolved. Per the germline V gene, CDR1 is GTSNPN and CDR2 is SVGIG (reference sequence). Trimming removed 4 bases from V and 0 bases from J, with 6 bases in between. The CDR3 covers 12 residues. The CDR3 nucleotides read TGTGCCTGGATAGGGTTGAACACTGAAGCTTTCTTT. This gives the protein CAWIGLNTEAFF.

This clone was counted only a few times. This chain connects TRBV29-1 to TRBJ2-7; 9 bases align to TRBD1. Germline V CDR1 and CDR2: SQVTM, ANQGSEA. The CDR3 length is 12 residues. J gave up 9 bases and V 7 bases, and 10 bases lay outside the gene matches. The CDR3 DNA reads as TGCAGCGCTCCGGGACAGGGAGGGGTGCAGTACTTC. It yields the protein CSAPGQGGVQYF.

This clone was seen a handful of times. This chain links TRBV29-1 with TRBJ2-2, with 9 bases aligning to TRBD2. The CDR3 has 14 residues. The V gene end was trimmed by 5 bases and the J gene end by 3 bases; junction bases not matched to a gene: 4. CDR1 is SQVTM and CDR2 is ANQGSEA in the germline V gene. The CDR3: CSVPGTSYTGELFF. The DNA of the CDR3 is TGCAGCGTTCCCGGGACTAGCTACACCGGGGAGCTGTTTTTT.

For the CDR3, the DNA is TGCGCCAGCAGCCAAGAGGGCAACGGCAGGTGGGGCGAGCAGTACTTC. Translation gives CASSQEGNGRWGEQYF. The rearrangement joins TRBV4-1 to TRBJ2-7; D not certain. Trimming cost V 0 bases and J 6 bases, with 18 bases left between them. The germline gives CDR1 MGHRA, CDR2 YSYEKL. This CDR3 region has 16 residues.

This clone has just one count. This chain uses TRBV29-1 with TRBJ1-2; TRBD1 aligns across 8 bases. The J segment lost 7 bases and the V segment lost 5 bases, leaving 9 bases of the junction unmatched. The germline V gene has CDR1 SQVTM and CDR2 ANQGSEA. The CDR3 has 13 residues. The CDR3 nucleotides are TGCAGCGTTCTAACCGGACAGGGCCGTGGCTACACCTTC. This translates into CSVLTGQGRGYTF.

The CDR3 coding sequence is TGCGCCAGCAGTGAGTCAGCTAACTATGGCTACACCTTC. Its translation: CASSESANYGYTF. The V gene is TRBV10-2, the J gene TRBJ1-2; D remains ambiguous. Looked up from germline, CDR1 is WSHSY and CDR2 is SAAADI. V lost 0 bases and J 0 bases, leaving 2 bases between the germline ends. The length of the CDR3 is 13 residues.

The V call is TRBV30, the J call TRBJ1-1; 11 nucleotides agree with TRBD1. Germline V gives CDR1 GTSNPN, CDR2 SVGIG (reference sequence). V was clipped by 2 bases and J by 4 bases; unmatched bases: 3. The CDR3 covers 14 residues. CDR3 protein: CAWSRTGGVTEAFF. In DNA, the CDR3 is TGTGCCTGGAGTCGGACAGGGGGCGTCACTGAAGCTTTCTTT. Using reference TRBV30 and TRBJ1-1 for the parts outside the CDR3, the full variable domain is SQTIHQWPATLVQPVGSPLSLECTVEGTSNPNLYWYRQAAGRGLQLLFYSVGIGQISSEVPQNLSASRPQDRQFILSSKKLLLSDSGFYLCAWSRTGGVTEAFFGQGTRLTVV.

The J gene is TRBJ2-6, the V gene TRBV5-6, with D perhaps matching TRBD1 (6 bases). V was clipped by 1 base and J by 0 bases, with 14 bases between them. Germline-derived CDR1 and CDR2 are SGHDT and YYEEEE. The CDR3 sequence is 18 residues long. The CDR3 DNA follows: TGTGCCAGCAGCTTGTCAGGGGCACCTAACTCTGGGGCCAACGTCCTGACTTTC. As protein: CASSLSGAPNSGANVLTF.

This chain joins TRBV11-3 and TRBJ1-1; D ambiguous. CDR1 SGHNT and CDR2 YENEEA come from the germline V gene. CDR3 size: 11 residues. V was trimmed by 1 base and J by 10 bases, leaving 7 bases between them. For the CDR3, the DNA is TGTGCCAGCAGCTTAGGTTTAGGAGCTTTCTTT. This codes for CASSLGLGAFF.

The chain recombines TRBV7-2 with TRBJ2-4; D is possibly TRBD1 or TRBD2 (5 bases each). Germline CDR1 is SGHTA and CDR2 is FQGNSA. The CDR3 contains 15 residues. V gave up 4 bases and J gave up 9 bases, with 19 bases separating them. CDR3 DNA: TGTGCCAGCAGCTCGAACCGGGACCCCTTATCCATTCAGTACTTC. Its protein is CASSSNRDPLSIQYF.

The chain carries TRBV7-3 and TRBJ2-3, with D possibly matching TRBD2 (5 bases). CDR1 is SGHTA, CDR2 FQGTGA, per germline. Trimming stripped 1 base from V and 0 bases from J, with 11 bases between. The CDR3 extends over 16 amino acids. CDR3 nucleotides: TGTGCCAGCAGCTTAATTGTAGGGAGTAGCACAGATACGCAGTATTTT. Translating it yields CASSLIVGSSTDTQYF. The full variable domain, completed using reference TRBV7-3 and TRBJ2-3, is GAGVSQTPSNKVTEKGKYVELRCDPISGHTALYWYRQSLGQGPEFLIYFQGTGAADDSGLPNDRFFAVRPEGSVSTLKIQRTERGDSAVYLCASSLIVGSSTDTQYFGPGTRLTVL.

This clone was counted only a few times. This sequence joins TRBV30 and TRBJ1-1, with 10 bases aligning to TRBD1. After removal of 8 bases from V and 4 bases from J, the junction contained 10 bases not matched to a gene. This CDR3 region has 14 residues. Germline loops: CDR1 GTSNPN, CDR2 SVGIG (reference sequence). In DNA, the CDR3 is TGTGCCGGGGGGGACAGGGGATTTGGCACTGAAGCTTTCTTT. Amino acids: CAGGDRGFGTEAFF.

The V gene is TRBV5-1, the J gene TRBJ2-3; D gene unclear. CDR1 SGHRS and CDR2 YFSETQ come from the germline V gene. Trimming cost V 1 base and J 1 base, with 7 bases left between them. The CDR3 covers 14 residues. The DNA for the CDR3 is TGCGCCAGCAGCTTGACTGTACGCACAGATACGCAGTATTTT. It yields the protein CASSLTVRTDTQYF.

J is TRBJ2-1 and V is TRBV6-5, with unresolved D. V was clipped by 4 bases and J by 0 bases, with 10 bases between them. The V gene's germline CDR1 is MNHEY and CDR2 SVGAGI. The CDR3 loop spans 15 amino acids. The CDR3 DNA sequence: TGTGCCAGCAGTTCCCCTTCTCGCTCCTACAATGAGCAGTTCTTC. Its translation: CASSSPSRSYNEQFF.

V is TRBV4-1 and J is TRBJ1-2, with 7 bases matching TRBD1. Germline V gene sequence: CDR1 MGHRA, CDR2 YSYEKL. The ends lost 1 base at V and 3 bases at J; junction bases unmatched: 5. The CDR3 extends over 15 amino acids. The CDR3 region has the DNA TGCGCCAGCAGCCAAGTGTTGGGACAGTACTATGGCTACACCTTC. Protein: CASSQVLGQYYGYTF.

This sequence joins TRBV4-2 and TRBJ2-3, with 11 bases matching TRBD2. The CDR3 loop spans 15 amino acids. Losses at the gene ends were 5 bases for V and 2 bases for J; bases not matched to a gene: 3. CDR1 is LGHNA, CDR2 YNFKEQ, per germline. CDR3 nucleotide sequence: TGTGCCAGCAGCGATAGCGGGGGGGACACAGATACGCAGTATTTT. Translation: CASSDSGGDTDTQYF.

This chain uses TRBV7-9 with TRBJ2-2, with D possibly TRBD2 on 6 matching bases. The CDR3 has 14 amino acids. V was pared by 3 bases and J by 2 bases, with 7 bases between. Germline V gene lookup returns CDR1 SEHNR and CDR2 FQNEAQ (reference sequence). CDR3 DNA: TGTGCCAGCAGCTTCGGGGGTAACACCGGGGAGCTGTTTTTT. Translated: CASSFGGNTGELFF.

V gene TRBV30 combines with J gene TRBJ2-5; D is unresolved. This CDR3 is 12 amino acids long. The V and J ends lost 4 bases and 3 bases respectively, with 9 bases between them. Germline V lookup: CDR1 GTSNPN, CDR2 SVGIG (reference sequence). The CDR3 DNA sequence: TGTGCCTGGATGGCTGCAAAAGAGACCCAGTACTTC. Encoded protein: CAWMAAKETQYF.

This clone occurred once. The chain recombines TRBV7-2 with TRBJ2-2, with 8 bases fitting TRBD2. Per germline, CDR1 SGHTA and CDR2 FQGNSA. V lost 2 bases to trimming and J lost 2 bases; unmatched junction nucleotides: 4. The CDR3 loop spans 16 amino acids. CDR3 amino acids: CASSLKRGPNTGELFF. In DNA form, the CDR3 reads TGTGCCAGCAGCTTAAAGCGGGGGCCTAACACCGGGGAGCTGTTTTTT.

This chain joins TRBV4-3 and TRBJ2-7; D unresolved. Germline CDR1 reads LGHNA; CDR2 reads YSLEER. V gave up 3 bases and J gave up 7 bases, with 16 bases separating them. This CDR3 contains 14 residues. CDR3 nucleotides: TGCGCCAGCAGCCACCGACAAGCTTTGGGGGAGCAGTACTTC. Translating gives CASSHRQALGEQYF.

The sample holds a few counts of this clone. The rearrangement uses TRBV7-7 and TRBJ2-2; D uncertain. CDR3 length: 16 residues. V was trimmed by 4 bases and J by 1 base, leaving 13 bases between them. Germline lookup yields CDR1 SSHAT and CDR2 FNYEAQ (reference sequence). The CDR3 protein is CASSSGVVVNTGELFF. CDR3 sequence (DNA): TGTGCCAGCAGCTCAGGAGTAGTGGTGAACACCGGGGAGCTGTTTTTT.

This clone came up a few times. The chain joins TRBV29-1 to TRBJ2-1, with 7 nucleotides matching TRBD1. With V trimmed by 6 bases and J by 6 bases, 5 bases remained unmatched. The germline V gene has CDR1 SQVTM and CDR2 ANQGSEA. The CDR3 runs 12 residues. CDR3 in DNA: TGCAGCGTCCACAGGGGTCGCAATGAGCAGTTCTTC. Protein sequence: CSVHRGRNEQFF.

The gene calls are TRBV25-1 and TRBJ2-7; the D call may be TRBD1 or TRBD2 (5 bases each). The CDR3 sequence is 11 residues long. Trimming took 10 bases from V and 4 from J, leaving 11 bases between them. Looked up from germline, CDR1 is MGHDK and CDR2 is SYGVNS. The CDR3 spells CATLGVYEQYF. CDR3 coding DNA: TGTGCCACTTTGGGGGTGTACGAGCAGTACTTC.

The chain uses TRBV20-1 and TRBJ2-4; tentatively, D is TRBD1 (6 bases). Germline V CDR1 and CDR2: DFQATT, SNEGSKA (reference sequence). This CDR3 has 11 amino acids. The ends were cut back, 6 bases at V and 6 bases at J, with 9 bases in the middle. CDR3 residues: CSAEDRNIQYF. The CDR3 nucleotides read TGCAGTGCCGAGGACAGAAACATTCAGTACTTC.

This chain uses TRBV13 with TRBJ2-6; the match to TRBD1 covers 7 bases. Looked up from germline, CDR1 is PRHDT and CDR2 is FYEKMQ (reference sequence). The CDR3 is made up of 22 amino acids. Unmatched junction bases numbered 24, after V lost 5 bases and J lost 2 bases. The CDR3 reads CASSDLRRTGTARETGANVLTF. CDR3 DNA sequence: TGTGCCAGCAGCGACCTAAGAAGAACCGGGACAGCGCGTGAAACTGGGGCCAACGTCCTGACTTTC. The full variable domain, with the rest looked up from reference TRBV13 and TRBJ2-6, is AAGVIQSPRHLIKEKRETATLKCYPIPRHDTVYWYQQGPGQDPQFLISFYEKMQSDKGSIPDRFSAQQFSDYHSELNMSSLELGDSALYFCASSDLRRTGTARETGANVLTFGAGSRLTVL.

The rearrangement uses TRBV5-1 and TRBJ1-1; D is perhaps TRBD1 (6 bases). Trimming cost V 2 bases and J 3 bases, with 14 bases left between them. Germline CDR1 is SGHRS and CDR2 is YFSETQ. This CDR3 is 15 amino acids long. CDR3 DNA sequence: TGCGCCAGCAGCTTCACCAGGGGATTGGACACTGAAGCTTTCTTT. This encodes CASSFTRGLDTEAFF.